This paragraph reports one T cell receptor (beta chain). What it binds is not known. This specimen belongs to a study of identical twins. Template switching added a universal primer site; cDNA carried unique molecular identifiers. TCRdb analysed the 5' RACE reads with MiXCR anew, one entry per CDR3 protein. The data show approximately 500,000 distinct CDR3 sequences, more than 20% seen once. With V trimmed by 4 bases and J by 4 bases, 8 bases remained unmatched. CDR1 is SQVTM, CDR2 ANQGSEA, per germline. The CDR3 length is 14 residues. Study conclusions and caveats: Twins shared beta out-of-frame sequences in excess, but this excess was weaker.

In addition, the sample was reused for a study of T cells expressing NK-cell markers.

Material: CD4+ T cells sorted from blood. The chain employs TRBV29-1 and TRBJ2-7; 9 bases agree with TRBD1. The clonotype comes from a woman aged 18-29 years in good health. Written as DNA, the CDR3 is TGCAGCGTTGGGGTCCGGGACAGGGTTTACGAGCAGTACTTC. Protein sequence: CSVGVRDRVYEQYF.